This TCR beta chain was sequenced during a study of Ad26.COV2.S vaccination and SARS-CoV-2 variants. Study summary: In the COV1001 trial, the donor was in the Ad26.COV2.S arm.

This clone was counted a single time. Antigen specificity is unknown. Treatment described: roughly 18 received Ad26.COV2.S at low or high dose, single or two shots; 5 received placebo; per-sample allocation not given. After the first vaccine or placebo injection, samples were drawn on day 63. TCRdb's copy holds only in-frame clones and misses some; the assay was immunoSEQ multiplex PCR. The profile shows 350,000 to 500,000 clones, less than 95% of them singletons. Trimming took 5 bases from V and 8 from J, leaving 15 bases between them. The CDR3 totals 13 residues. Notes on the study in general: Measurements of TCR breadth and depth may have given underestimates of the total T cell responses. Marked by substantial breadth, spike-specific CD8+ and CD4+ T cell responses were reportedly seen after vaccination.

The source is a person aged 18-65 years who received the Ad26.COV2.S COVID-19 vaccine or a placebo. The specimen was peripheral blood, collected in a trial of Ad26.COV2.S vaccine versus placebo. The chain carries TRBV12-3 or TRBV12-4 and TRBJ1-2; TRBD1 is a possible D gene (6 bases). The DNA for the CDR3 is TGTGCCAGCAGTCTTACAGGGCTTGGAGGCTACACCTTC. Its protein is CASSLTGLGGYTF.